Following are 3 T cell receptor beta chains from one sample sequenced in a study of T cells in Graves' hyperthyroidism and ophthalmopathy (dated by TCRdb to the late 2010s). To prepare the library, multiplex PCR was applied. These reads were obtained on an Illumina HiSeq 2000. The TCR beta CDR3 regions were amplified from RNA transcripts. A first-round RT-PCR of the TCR CDR3 used the HTBI primer set with the Qiagen OneStep RT-PCR kit. The public sequencing data were trimmed at Q25 with fastp and processed into clonotypes with MiXCR by TCRdb, which kept only in-frame beta chains. Rows merge per CDR3 protein into single entries with the most common DNA and genes. This sample lists 500,000 to 650,000 distinct CDR3 sequences; about a sixth were detected once. Clones ranked in the top ten supply 15% to 20% of the sample. Sequencing input: blood. The receptors originated from a woman aged 18-29 years with Graves' ophthalmopathy.

This clonotype was counted a few times. The V call is TRBV7-3, the J call TRBJ2-1, with D possibly matching TRBD1 (6 bases). This CDR3 is 15 amino acids long. V lost 5 bases and J lost 0, with 11 bases in between. The germline V gene encodes CDR1 SGHTA and CDR2 FQGTGA. The CDR3 sequence is CASSHTGSSYNEQFF. CDR3 nucleotide sequence: TGTGCCAGCAGCCATACAGGGAGCTCCTACAATGAGCAGTTCTTC.

This clonotype is a singleton in its sample. The V call is TRBV24-1, the J call TRBJ2-1; 14 bases match TRBD2. Looked up from germline, CDR1 is KGHDR and CDR2 is SFDVKD. With V trimmed by 7 bases and J by 7 bases, 2 bases remained unmatched. The CDR3 consists of 14 residues. The CDR3 region is CATSGTSGGNEQFF. The CDR3 nucleotides read TGTGCCACCAGCGGGACTAGCGGGGGAAATGAGCAGTTCTTC.

The gene calls are TRBV28 and TRBJ2-3, with 14 bases fitting TRBD2. The CDR3 totals 17 residues. The germline gives CDR1 MDHEN, CDR2 SYDVKM. J was trimmed by 5 bases and V by 4 bases; bases with no gene match: 8. CDR3 nucleotide sequence: TGTGCCAGCAGTTCACGAGGGACTAGCGGGAGTCGAGATACGCAGTATTTT. Its translation is CASSSRGTSGSRDTQYF.